The clone carrying this T cell receptor (beta chain) was observed at least ten times. Its antigen is not identified. This sample is drawn from a study of CD8 T cells in ankylosing spondylitis. MiXCR, run by TCRdb on the 5' RACE reads, gives a single entry per CDR3 protein. Among some 140,000 distinct CDR3 sequences listed, about an eighth were seen once. Germline-derived CDR1 and CDR2 are ENHRY and SYGVKD. V lost 6 bases and J 4 bases, leaving 17 bases between the germline ends. The CDR3 totals 15 residues. Notes on the study in general: Peripheral blood held disease-linked clones only at relatively low frequency, and these were CD8+. The authors reported significant enrichment of disease-linked clones in matched ankylosing spondylitis synovial fluid.

The V and J genes are TRBV10-3 and TRBJ2-3, with D tentatively TRBD2 (6 bases). This TCR was sampled from a female donor with ankylosing spondylitis or in good health (not recorded which). Sequencing was carried out using blood, either unsorted or a sorted T cell fraction (not recorded which). CDR3: CAIRWDSVGPDTQYF. The CDR3 bases are TGTGCCATCAGGTGGGACTCGGTGGGCCCAGATACGCAGTATTTT.